The rows below give T cell receptor beta chains drawn from one sample of a study of T-cell memory formation after mild COVID-19. TCRdb fed the 5' RACE reads into MiXCR, producing one record per CDR3 protein. The sample has roughly 100,000 distinct CDR3 sequences; approximately 13% are singletons. The specimen sequenced was PBMCs or a T cell subset sorted from them (not recorded which). Receptors originate from an adult woman who had mild COVID-19 (a few samples of this study predate the infection). Cell type and time point are not known. Both conserved end residues are part of each CDR3. The order of the fields is V gene, D gene, clone size, J gene, CDR3 DNA, CDR3 protein. D genes are given only for firm matches. Clone size appears in some rows only: once, few, many, or a class for an expanded clone.

v_call: TRBV14; d_call: NA; clone_size: few; j_call: TRBJ2-3; cdr3_nt: TGTGCCAGCCTTGTGTTAGCGGAGTACACAGATACGCAGTATTTT; cdr3_aa: CASLVLAEYTDTQYF
v_call: TRBV5-5; d_call: TRBD1; clone_size: NA; j_call: TRBJ1-2; cdr3_nt: TGTGCCAGCAGTTCCCCGCTGGACAGGGGGTATGGCTACACCTTC; cdr3_aa: CASSSPLDRGYGYTF
v_call: TRBV5-1; d_call: NA; clone_size: few; j_call: TRBJ1-2; cdr3_nt: TGCGCCAGCAGCTCCCCTGTGGGGGATTTGGATGGCTACACCTTC; cdr3_aa: CASSSPVGDLDGYTF
v_call: TRBV30; d_call: NA; clone_size: NA; j_call: TRBJ1-1; cdr3_nt: TGTGCCTGGAGTGCAGGTTCTACTGAAGCTTTCTTT; cdr3_aa: CAWSAGSTEAFF
v_call: TRBV4-3; d_call: NA; clone_size: few; j_call: TRBJ2-1; cdr3_nt: TGCGCCAGCAGCCAAGAGGTAGTAGGCTCCTACAATGAGCAGTTCTTC; cdr3_aa: CASSQEVVGSYNEQFF
v_call: TRBV19; d_call: NA; clone_size: few; j_call: TRBJ2-7; cdr3_nt: TGTGCCAGTAGTATCAACAGGGCCTACGAGCAGTACTTC; cdr3_aa: CASSINRAYEQYF
v_call: TRBV20-1; d_call: TRBD1; clone_size: NA; j_call: TRBJ2-7; cdr3_nt: TGCAGTGCTCCGGGACAGCTTATCTACGAGCAGTACTTC; cdr3_aa: CSAPGQLIYEQYF
v_call: TRBV7-9; d_call: NA; clone_size: few; j_call: TRBJ1-1; cdr3_nt: TGTGCCAGCAGCTTTCAGCAAGAAGCTTTCTTT; cdr3_aa: CASSFQQEAFF
v_call: TRBV7-9; d_call: TRBD2; clone_size: NA; j_call: TRBJ2-1; cdr3_nt: TGTGCCAGCAGCTTCCGACTAGCGGGGGCCGATTACAATGAGCAGTTCTTC; cdr3_aa: CASSFRLAGADYNEQFF
v_call: TRBV5-1; d_call: TRBD2; clone_size: few; j_call: TRBJ2-7; cdr3_nt: TGCGCCAGCAGCGCGGGACTAGCGGGGAACTCCTACGAGCAGTACTTC; cdr3_aa: CASSAGLAGNSYEQYF
v_call: TRBV12-3/TRBV12-4; d_call: NA; clone_size: once; j_call: TRBJ1-1; cdr3_nt: TGTGACAGCAGTTACATAAGAAACACTGAAGCTTTCTTT; cdr3_aa: CDSSYIRNTEAFF
v_call: TRBV12-3/TRBV12-4; d_call: NA; clone_size: NA; j_call: TRBJ1-1; cdr3_nt: TGTGCCAGCAGACCCCCGGGGACTGAAGCTTTCTTT; cdr3_aa: CASRPPGTEAFF
v_call: TRBV27; d_call: TRBD1; clone_size: NA; j_call: TRBJ2-5; cdr3_nt: TGTGCCAGCAGTTCCACCGGGACAGGGGAGTACCAAGAGACCCAGTACTTC; cdr3_aa: CASSSTGTGEYQETQYF
v_call: TRBV20-1; d_call: NA; clone_size: many; j_call: TRBJ2-1; cdr3_nt: TGCAGTGCTCGTTCAGGGAACCCCCCCTTCTTC; cdr3_aa: CSARSGNPPFF
v_call: TRBV5-1; d_call: NA; clone_size: NA; j_call: TRBJ2-3; cdr3_nt: TGCGCCAGCAGCTTTTGGGGGGAAATCACAGATACGCAGTATTTT; cdr3_aa: CASSFWGEITDTQYF
v_call: TRBV7-2; d_call: TRBD1; clone_size: NA; j_call: TRBJ1-2; cdr3_nt: TGTGCCAGCAGCTTAGAAAGGGACAGCTATGGCTACACCTTC; cdr3_aa: CASSLERDSYGYTF
v_call: TRBV6-5; d_call: TRBD1; clone_size: NA; j_call: TRBJ1-1; cdr3_nt: TGTGCCAGCAGATCGGGACAGGGGGCGCCTGAAGCTTTCTTT; cdr3_aa: CASRSGQGAPEAFF
v_call: TRBV12-3/TRBV12-4; d_call: NA; clone_size: few; j_call: TRBJ1-1; cdr3_nt: TGTGCCAGCAGTTTCGCGACTTCAGGTGGGACTGAAGCTTTCTTT; cdr3_aa: CASSFATSGGTEAFF
v_call: TRBV27; d_call: NA; clone_size: few; j_call: TRBJ2-1; cdr3_nt: TGTGCCAGCAGCTATACATGGGTCAATGAGCAGTTCTTC; cdr3_aa: CASSYTWVNEQFF
v_call: TRBV29-1; d_call: TRBD2; clone_size: NA; j_call: TRBJ2-3; cdr3_nt: TGCAGCGTTGAACGGCGGGGGGGCACAGATACGCAGTATTTT; cdr3_aa: CSVERRGGTDTQYF
v_call: TRBV5-1; d_call: NA; clone_size: many; j_call: TRBJ1-1; cdr3_nt: TGTGCCAGCAGCTTAGGGCAGTCGAACACTGAAGCTTTCTTT; cdr3_aa: CASSLGQSNTEAFF
v_call: TRBV4-1; d_call: NA; clone_size: few; j_call: TRBJ2-5; cdr3_nt: TGCGCCAGCAGCCACAAGGGCGGAGAGACCCAGTACTTC; cdr3_aa: CASSHKGGETQYF
v_call: TRBV6-5; d_call: TRBD1; clone_size: NA; j_call: TRBJ1-5; cdr3_nt: TGTGCCAGCAGACTTGGGACAGGGAATCAGCCCCAGCATTTT; cdr3_aa: CASRLGTGNQPQHF
v_call: TRBV27; d_call: NA; clone_size: NA; j_call: TRBJ1-2; cdr3_nt: TGTGCCAGCAGTGAGCAAAGGAACTATGGCTACACCTTC; cdr3_aa: CASSEQRNYGYTF
v_call: TRBV29-1; d_call: NA; clone_size: few; j_call: TRBJ2-3; cdr3_nt: TGCAGCGTGGAGGGCGATTCTGGGCAGTATTTT; cdr3_aa: CSVEGDSGQYF
v_call: TRBV12-3/TRBV12-4; d_call: NA; clone_size: NA; j_call: TRBJ2-3; cdr3_nt: TGTGCCAGCAACTCTTACTATCGCACAGATACGCAGTATTTT; cdr3_aa: CASNSYYRTDTQYF
v_call: TRBV15; d_call: TRBD2; clone_size: NA; j_call: TRBJ2-1; cdr3_nt: TGTGCCACCAGCAGAGTCGGTAGCGGGAGAAGGGATAATGAGCAGTTCTTC; cdr3_aa: CATSRVGSGRRDNEQFF
v_call: TRBV7-8; d_call: TRBD2; clone_size: NA; j_call: TRBJ2-1; cdr3_nt: TGTGCCAGCAGCCTACGGACTAGCGGGAAAAATGAGCAGTTCTTC; cdr3_aa: CASSLRTSGKNEQFF
v_call: TRBV7-9; d_call: NA; clone_size: NA; j_call: TRBJ1-1; cdr3_nt: TGTGCCAGCAGCCTAGACAGCAAAGTCACTGAAGCTTTCTTT; cdr3_aa: CASSLDSKVTEAFF